Below, one T cell receptor beta chain is given with its context. Reverse transcription of about 0.45 to 1 ug RNA used random hexamers. Multiplex immunoSEQ PCR targeted 54 Vbeta and 13 Jbeta TCR beta segments. TCRdb re-called the immunoSEQ multiplex PCR reads through MiXCR, storing one row per CDR3 protein. The repertoire holds some 260,000 distinct CDR3 sequences, about 88% seen once, with over 0.1% in the top ten. The V gene's germline CDR1 is PRHDT and CDR2 FYEKMQ (reference sequence). CDR3 length: 16 residues. J was trimmed by 3 bases and V by 0 bases; bases with no gene match: 8. This sample is part of a study of CD8 T cells in Susac syndrome. The authors carried out high-throughput sequencing of TCR beta. They applied it to CD8+ and CD4+ T cells obtained from blood. The multiple sclerosis controls, all treatment-naive patients, had relapsing-remitting disease that was stable or active.

This chain joins TRBV13 and TRBJ2-7; 7 bases align to TRBD2. Input material: CD8+ T cells from PBMCs. The TCR comes from a human donor with multiple sclerosis. CDR3 loop: CASSLGRGGRIYEQYF. CDR3 in DNA: TGTGCCAGCAGCTTAGGCCGCGGCGGGAGAATCTACGAGCAGTACTTC. The variable domain in full, completed from reference TRBV13 and TRBJ2-7, reads AAGVIQSPRHLIKEKRETATLKCYPIPRHDTVYWYQQGPGQDPQFLISFYEKMQSDKGSIPDRFSAQQFSDYHSELNMSSLELGDSALYFCASSLGRGGRIYEQYFGPGTRLTVT.